These 30 T cell receptor beta chains were all obtained from the same sample, sequenced in a study of spatial heterogeneity in lung cancer. TCRdb re-derived calls from the 5' RACE reads in MiXCR, one entry per CDR3 protein. The table records some 20,000 distinct CDR3 sequences, 15% to 20% of them present only once. Findings and limits, study-wide: One measure, the expanded intratumoral alpha and beta TCR count, tracked tumor mutation counts.

As for time point: sample taken at primary tumor resection. No antigen is known for these receptors. Sequences were derived from lung tumor tissue, sampled at surgery. These receptors were obtained from a female donor with early-stage non-small cell lung cancer.

The chain combines TRBV10-1 with TRBJ2-1; D gene ambiguous. Per germline, CDR1 WNHNN and CDR2 SYGVQD (reference sequence). This CDR3 is 13 amino acids long. Trimming took off 4 bases at V and 6 bases at J, with 10 bases between the two ends. The CDR3 protein is CASSADPRNEQFF. CDR3 bases: TGCGCCAGCAGTGCTGACCCCCGCAATGAGCAGTTCTTC.

This clonotype was seen ten or more times. The gene calls are TRBV4-1 and TRBJ2-3; 8 bases are a match to TRBD1. Losses at the gene ends were 2 bases for V and 4 bases for J; bases not matched to a gene: 5. Germline V gene lookup returns CDR1 MGHRA and CDR2 YSYEKL. CDR3 length: 15 residues. The CDR3 region is CASSQNDRGPDTQYF. The CDR3 DNA follows: TGCGCCAGCAGCCAAAATGACAGGGGCCCAGATACGCAGTATTTT.

A few counts support this clonotype. This chain uses TRBV12-3 or TRBV12-4 with TRBJ2-1; unclear D gene. Trimming took 3 bases from V and 5 from J, leaving 17 bases between them. This CDR3 contains 16 residues. In DNA, the CDR3 is TGTGCCAGCAGTTTCTATCCCCCCAATGATGACAATGAGCAGTTCTTC. Its translation is CASSFYPPNDDNEQFF.

This clonotype came up a few times. The gene calls are TRBV18 and TRBJ2-1, with 8 bases matching TRBD2. The CDR3 is 17 residues long. Germline V lookup: CDR1 KGHSH, CDR2 LQKENI. Trimming cost V 4 bases and J 7 bases; bases outside gene matches: 15. The CDR3 protein is CASSRRGGESISNEQFF. The CDR3 DNA reads TGTGCCAGCTCACGCCGGGGGGGCGAGAGTATTAGTAATGAGCAGTTCTTC. The full variable domain, rest sourced from reference TRBV18 and TRBJ2-1, is NAGVMQNPRHLVRRRGQEARLRCSPMKGHSHVYWYRQLPEEGLKFMVYLQKENIIDESGMPKERFSAEFPKEGPSILRIQQVVRGDSAAYFCASSRRGGESISNEQFFGPGTRLTVL.

The genes are TRBV7-2 and TRBJ2-3; no firm D call. Germline CDR1 and CDR2: SGHTA and FQGNSA. The CDR3 runs 14 residues. Trimming took 6 bases from V and 0 from J, leaving 10 bases between them. The CDR3 is CASSQSASTDTQYF. The CDR3 region has the DNA TGTGCCAGCAGTCAAAGTGCTAGCACAGATACGCAGTATTTT.

The genes are TRBV10-3 and TRBJ2-1, with 8 bases lining up with TRBD2. Germline loops: CDR1 ENHRY, CDR2 SYGVKD. The length of the CDR3 is 17 residues. With 8 bases clipped from V and 4 bases from J, the junction kept 16 bases outside the gene matches. The DNA for the CDR3 is TGTGCCATCCCCCTCGCGGGAGGCCCCAACCGATACAATGAGCAGTTCTTC. Its protein product is CAIPLAGGPNRYNEQFF.

The sample holds many counts of this clonotype. The chain has TRBV28 and TRBJ2-5, with TRBD1 matching 7 bases. Per the germline V gene, CDR1 is MDHEN and CDR2 is SYDVKM. The CDR3 has 17 residues. V shed 4 bases, J shed 7 bases, and the junction held 18 bases outside the gene matches. In nucleotides, the CDR3 is TGTGCCAGCAGTTATTCAATCAGGGGGTACCGGCTGAGGACCCAGTACTTC. This gives the protein CASSYSIRGYRLRTQYF.

The rearrangement uses TRBV29-1 and TRBJ2-7; D is uncertain. This CDR3 has 13 amino acids. With 4 bases removed from V and 5 bases from J, the gap between germline ends came to 15 bases. Germline V gene sequence: CDR1 SQVTM, CDR2 ANQGSEA. The CDR3 protein is CSVVGTNVNEQYF. CDR3 DNA sequence: TGCAGCGTTGTTGGTACCAACGTCAACGAGCAGTACTTC.

There are many counts of this clonotype. The rearrangement joins TRBV5-1 to TRBJ2-7; 8 bases are a match to TRBD1. In germline, CDR1 is SGHRS, CDR2 YFSETQ. The CDR3 has 16 amino acids. V was clipped by 0 bases and J by 2 bases; unmatched bases: 7. CDR3 sequence reads: CASSLELGTGPYEQYF. The CDR3 region has the DNA TGCGCCAGCAGCTTGGAACTCGGGACAGGTCCCTACGAGCAGTACTTC.

This clonotype was seen many times. The rearrangement uses TRBV27 and TRBJ2-7; unclear D gene. Germline V lookup: CDR1 MNHEY, CDR2 SMNVEV (reference sequence). This CDR3 contains 14 residues. Between the trimmed V and J ends, which lost 5 bases and 0 bases, there was a span of 11 bases. The CDR3 is CASSPRESSYEQYF. As DNA, the CDR3 is TGTGCCAGCAGTCCTAGGGAAAGCTCCTACGAGCAGTACTTC.

This chain uses TRBV28 with TRBJ2-1; D gene uncertain. Trimming cost V 6 bases and J 7 bases, with 16 bases left between them. CDR3 length equals 14 residues. Germline V CDR1 and CDR2: MDHEN, SYDVKM. This CDR3 reads CASRTSPSSNEQFF. The CDR3 DNA follows: TGTGCCAGCAGAACGAGCCCCTCCTCGAATGAGCAGTTCTTC.

The chain carries TRBV18 and TRBJ2-1, with 10 bases aligning to TRBD2. The CDR3 is 17 amino acids. V lost 4 bases to trimming and J lost 6 bases; unmatched junction nucleotides: 12. Germline CDR1 and CDR2: KGHSH and LQKENI. This CDR3 is CASSLLSLAGEFNEQFF. DNA for the CDR3: TGTGCCAGCTCACTATTGAGTCTAGCGGGAGAGTTCAATGAGCAGTTCTTC. Based on the CDR3 plus reference TRBV18 and TRBJ2-1, the full variable domain is NAGVMQNPRHLVRRRGQEARLRCSPMKGHSHVYWYRQLPEEGLKFMVYLQKENIIDESGMPKERFSAEFPKEGPSILRIQQVVRGDSAAYFCASSLLSLAGEFNEQFFGPGTRLTVL.

This sequence joins TRBV20-1 and TRBJ2-3; the D gene is possibly TRBD1 (5 bases). Looked up from germline, CDR1 is DFQATT and CDR2 is SNEGSKA (reference sequence). The CDR3 has 14 amino acids. Trimming took off 4 bases at V and 4 bases at J, with 15 bases between the two ends. The CDR3 is CSAIWGGGADTQYF. The CDR3 bases are TGCAGTGCTATTTGGGGCGGTGGCGCAGATACGCAGTATTTT.

This clonotype has a count of ten or more. The chain couples TRBV23-1 to TRBJ2-3, with D possibly TRBD1 on 6 matching bases. TRBV23-1 is an open reading frame, and its role is uncertain. The CDR3 extends over 13 amino acids. The V end was cut by 2 bases, the J end by 5 bases, with 8 bases between. The CDR3 coding sequence is TGCGCCAGCAGTCAACTCAGGGGAGATACGCAGTATTTT. This gives the protein CASSQLRGDTQYF.

At least ten counts were recorded for this clonotype. The chain uses TRBV6-1 and TRBJ2-3; 8 bases align to TRBD1. CDR1 MNHNS and CDR2 SASEGT come from the germline V gene. J lost 4 bases, V lost 1 base, and 1 base had no gene match. The CDR3 runs to 14 residues. The CDR3 nucleotides are TGTGCCAGCAGTGAAGGACAGGGGCCAGATACGCAGTATTTT. Translating it yields CASSEGQGPDTQYF.

This clonotype was seen repeatedly, ten times or more. This sequence joins TRBV28 and TRBJ2-5, with D hard to call. The V gene lost 2 bases and the J gene lost 9 bases, with 13 bases spanning the gap. The germline V gene encodes CDR1 MDHEN and CDR2 SYDVKM. The CDR3 consists of 13 residues. CDR3 sequence reads: CASSLGSTLAQYF. CDR3 nucleotides: TGTGCCAGCAGTTTAGGCAGCACCCTGGCCCAGTACTTC.

This clonotype has ten or more counts. The chain uses TRBV9 and TRBJ2-7; D is uncertain. The CDR3 is 14 residues long. Trimming pared 6 bases from V and 3 bases from J, leaving 16 bases between. Germline values: CDR1 SGDLS, CDR2 YYNGEE. CDR3 bases: TGTGCCAGCAAACAACTACCCTCCCACTACGAGCAGTACTTC. This gives the protein CASKQLPSHYEQYF.

This clonotype was counted many times. The chain recombines TRBV12-3 or TRBV12-4 with TRBJ2-7; D is perhaps TRBD2 (6 bases). Trimming removed 4 bases from V and 3 bases from J, with 16 bases in between. The CDR3 is 15 amino acids. The CDR3 DNA reads TGTGCCAGCAGTTCTGAGCTGTCGGGAGTCTACGAGCAGTACTTC. It yields the protein CASSSELSGVYEQYF.

The chain is built from TRBV27 and TRBJ2-5; 7 nucleotides align to TRBD1. Germline V gene lookup returns CDR1 MNHEY and CDR2 SMNVEV (reference sequence). This CDR3 is built from 14 residues. Trimming cost V 5 bases and J 2 bases; bases outside gene matches: 5. CDR3 region: CASSGDSFQETQYF. The CDR3 region has the DNA TGTGCCAGCAGTGGGGACAGTTTTCAAGAGACCCAGTACTTC.

This clonotype was seen many times. The chain recombines TRBV27 with TRBJ1-2; D ambiguous. Looked up from germline, CDR1 is MNHEY and CDR2 is SMNVEV (reference sequence). The ends were cut back, 2 bases at V and 4 bases at J, with 8 bases in the middle. The CDR3 covers 13 residues. The CDR3 bases are TGTGCCAGCAGTTTAGACTCCGTCTATGGCTACACCTTC. This sequence encodes CASSLDSVYGYTF.

This clonotype was seen repeatedly, ten times or more. V gene TRBV29-1 combines with J gene TRBJ2-5, with TRBD2 matching over 9 bases. V shed 5 bases, J shed 3 bases, and the junction held 4 bases outside the gene matches. CDR3 size: 13 residues. Germline V lookup: CDR1 SQVTM, CDR2 ANQGSEA. CDR3 in amino acids: CSVRGRAEETQYF. The CDR3, as DNA: TGCAGCGTTCGCGGGAGGGCTGAAGAGACCCAGTACTTC.

The sample holds many counts of this clonotype. The J gene is TRBJ2-3, the V gene TRBV28, with 9 bases matching TRBD1. Looked up from germline, CDR1 is MDHEN and CDR2 is SYDVKM. The CDR3 sequence is 16 residues long. Trimming took 8 bases from V and 3 from J; bases not matched to a gene: 12. CDR3 residues: CASRRNRGLGTDTQYF. The CDR3 nucleotides read TGTGCCAGCCGCCGTAACAGGGGGCTTGGGACAGATACGCAGTATTTT.

This chain connects TRBV27 to TRBJ2-5; 8 nucleotides align to TRBD2. The V and J ends lost 3 bases and 4 bases, in that order; junction bases with no gene match: 16. CDR1 is MNHEY, CDR2 SMNVEV, per germline (reference sequence). CDR3 length: 18 residues. The CDR3: CASSFGAQRERNTETQYF. For the CDR3, the DNA is TGTGCCAGCAGTTTCGGGGCCCAGCGGGAGCGGAACACAGAGACCCAGTACTTC.

In this sample, this clonotype turned up a few times. The CDR3 nucleotides are TGCGCCAGCAGTGAGTCGTCGGGGAGCAGCTCCTACAATGAGCAGTTCTTC. This codes for CASSESSGSSSYNEQFF. The chain recombines TRBV10-2 with TRBJ2-1, with D possibly matching TRBD2 (5 bases). V gave up 0 bases and J gave up 0 bases, with 12 bases separating them. The CDR3 spans 17 residues. Germline-derived CDR1 and CDR2 are WSHSY and SAAADI.

About this clonotype itself: Since the CDR3 does not end with the conserved phenylalanine or tryptophan, this likely comes from a read error. This chain connects TRBV10-2 to TRBJ2-1; no clear D gene. The CDR3 runs 14 residues. Germline V gives CDR1 WSHSY, CDR2 SAAADI. Trimming stripped 4 bases from V and 2 bases from J, with 9 bases between. CDR3 loop: CASSAVRTYNEQFI. CDR3 bases: TGCGCCAGCAGTGCCGTAAGAACCTACAATGAGCAGTTCATC.

The sample holds many counts of this clonotype. This sequence joins TRBV29-1 and TRBJ2-1; 8 positions match TRBD2. CDR1 is SQVTM, CDR2 ANQGSEA, per germline. The V and J ends lost 3 bases and 8 bases, in that order; junction bases with no gene match: 12. The CDR3 loop spans 15 amino acids. CDR3 region: CSVEAAGGLGDEQFF. In nucleotides, the CDR3 is TGCAGCGTTGAGGCTGCGGGGGGTTTGGGCGATGAGCAGTTCTTC.

The J gene is TRBJ1-1, the V gene TRBV7-9; D is perhaps TRBD1 (5 bases). The germline V and J ends were trimmed by 3 bases and 2 bases, with 10 bases remaining between them. The CDR3 runs 14 residues. Germline V gene sequence: CDR1 SEHNR, CDR2 FQNEAQ (reference sequence). The CDR3 region is CASSLGTVNTEAFF. The CDR3 DNA follows: TGTGCCAGCAGCTTGGGGACTGTTAACACTGAAGCTTTCTTT. Variable domain in full (rest from reference TRBV7-9 and TRBJ1-1): DTGVSQNPRHKITKRGQNVTFRCDPISEHNRLYWYRQTLGQGPEFLTYFQNEAQLEKSRLLSDRFSAERPKGSFSTLEIQRTEQGDSAMYLCASSLGTVNTEAFFGQGTRLTVV.

With regard to this clonotype: A read error is possible here, since a much larger clone lies one base away. The CDR3 here is CASSLDRFSDTQYF. The CDR3 nucleotides are TGTGCCAGCAGCCTAGACAGGTTTTCAGATACGCAGTATTTT. The V and J genes are TRBV3-1 and TRBJ2-3; maybe TRBD1 (6 bases). Looked up from germline, CDR1 is LGHDT and CDR2 is YNNKEL (reference sequence). This CDR3 has 14 residues. V lost 4 bases and J 4 bases, leaving 12 bases between the germline ends.

The V gene is TRBV6-2 or TRBV6-3, the J gene TRBJ2-3; D remains ambiguous. Trimming shortened V by 5 bases and J by 7 bases, and 10 bases separated the two germline ends. The CDR3 covers 12 residues. Germline-derived CDR1 and CDR2 are MNHEY and SVGEGT. CDR3 sequence (DNA): TGTGCCAGCAGTGCACAGACACATACGCAGTATTTT. This sequence encodes CASSAQTHTQYF.

The table lists this clonotype with a few counts. The genes are TRBV10-3 and TRBJ2-1; D ambiguous. The CDR3 has 11 amino acids. Trimming stripped 4 bases from V and 7 bases from J, with 5 bases between. Germline lookup yields CDR1 ENHRY and CDR2 SYGVKD. The CDR3 spells CAISGLNEQFF. The DNA of the CDR3 is TGTGCCATCAGTGGACTGAATGAGCAGTTCTTC.